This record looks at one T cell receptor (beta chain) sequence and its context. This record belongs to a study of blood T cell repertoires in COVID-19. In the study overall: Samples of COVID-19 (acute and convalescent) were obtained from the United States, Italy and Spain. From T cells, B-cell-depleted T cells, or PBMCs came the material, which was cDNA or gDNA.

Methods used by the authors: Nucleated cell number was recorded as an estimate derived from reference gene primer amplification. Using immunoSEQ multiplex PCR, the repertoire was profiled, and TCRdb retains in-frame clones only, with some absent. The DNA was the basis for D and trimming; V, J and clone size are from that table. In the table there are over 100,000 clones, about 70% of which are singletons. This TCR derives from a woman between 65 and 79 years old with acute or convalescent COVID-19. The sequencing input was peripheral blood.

The CDR3 sequence is CASSGQDSYEQYF. The CDR3 bases are TGTGCCAGTAGTGGACAGGATTCCTACGAGCAGTACTTC. The V gene is TRBV19, the J gene TRBJ2-7; 7 bases map to TRBD1. CDR1 LNHDA and CDR2 SQIVND come from the germline V gene (reference sequence). With V trimmed by 5 bases and J by 1 base, 2 bases remained unmatched. The CDR3 length is 13 residues. Together with reference TRBV19 and TRBJ2-7, the CDR3 gives the full variable domain: DGGITQSPKYLFRKEGQNVTLSCEQNLNHDAMYWYRQDPGQGLRLIYYSQIVNDFQKGDIAEGYSVSREKKESFPLTVTSAQKNPTAFYLCASSGQDSYEQYFGPGTRLTVT.